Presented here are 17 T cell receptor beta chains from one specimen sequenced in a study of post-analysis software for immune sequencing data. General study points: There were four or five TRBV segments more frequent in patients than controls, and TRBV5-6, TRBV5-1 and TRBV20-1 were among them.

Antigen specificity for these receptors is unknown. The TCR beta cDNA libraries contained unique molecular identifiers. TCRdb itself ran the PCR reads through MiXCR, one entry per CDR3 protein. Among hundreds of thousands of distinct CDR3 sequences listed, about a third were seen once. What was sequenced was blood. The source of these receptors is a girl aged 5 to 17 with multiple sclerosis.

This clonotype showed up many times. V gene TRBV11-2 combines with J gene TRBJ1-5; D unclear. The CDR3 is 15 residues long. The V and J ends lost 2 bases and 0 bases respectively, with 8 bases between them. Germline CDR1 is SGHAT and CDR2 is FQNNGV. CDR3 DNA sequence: TGTGCCAGCAGCTTAACTGGCTATAGCAATCAGCCCCAGCATTTT. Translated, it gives CASSLTGYSNQPQHF.

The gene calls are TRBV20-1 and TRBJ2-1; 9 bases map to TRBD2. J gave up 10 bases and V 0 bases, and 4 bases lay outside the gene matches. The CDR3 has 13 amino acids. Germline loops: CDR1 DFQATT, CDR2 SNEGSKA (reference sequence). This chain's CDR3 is CSAREAGGREQFF. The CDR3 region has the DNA TGCAGTGCTAGAGAAGCGGGGGGTCGGGAGCAGTTCTTC.

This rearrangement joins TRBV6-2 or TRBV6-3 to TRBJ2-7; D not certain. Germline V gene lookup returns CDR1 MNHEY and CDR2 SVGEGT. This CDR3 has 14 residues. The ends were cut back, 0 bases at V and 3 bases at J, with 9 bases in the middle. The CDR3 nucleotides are TGTGCCAGCAGTTACTCGATAGGCAGCTACGAGCAGTACTTC. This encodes CASSYSIGSYEQYF.

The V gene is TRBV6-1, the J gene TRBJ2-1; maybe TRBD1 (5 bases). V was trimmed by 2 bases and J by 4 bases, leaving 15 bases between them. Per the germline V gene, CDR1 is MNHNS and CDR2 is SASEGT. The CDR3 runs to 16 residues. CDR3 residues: CASSERWQGFYNEQFF. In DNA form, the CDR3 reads TGTGCCAGCAGTGAAAGGTGGCAGGGATTTTACAATGAGCAGTTCTTC.

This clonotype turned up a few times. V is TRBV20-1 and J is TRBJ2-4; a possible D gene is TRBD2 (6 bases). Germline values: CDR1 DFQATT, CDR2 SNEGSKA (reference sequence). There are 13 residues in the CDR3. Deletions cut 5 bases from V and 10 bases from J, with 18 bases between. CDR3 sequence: CSAYSHLTRIQYF. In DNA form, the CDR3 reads TGCAGTGCTTATTCTCATCTGACTAGAATTCAGTACTTC.

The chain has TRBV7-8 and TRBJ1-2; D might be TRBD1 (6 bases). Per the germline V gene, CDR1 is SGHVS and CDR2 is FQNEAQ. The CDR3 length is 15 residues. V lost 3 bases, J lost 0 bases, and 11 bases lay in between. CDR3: CASSFTTGANYGYTF. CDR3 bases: TGTGCCAGCAGCTTTACGACAGGAGCTAACTATGGCTACACCTTC.

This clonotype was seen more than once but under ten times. CDR3 nucleotides: TGTGCCAGCAGGATCCAAAGGGCGAACACAGATACGCAGTATTTT. This codes for CASRIQRANTDTQYF. The rearrangement links TRBV6-5 to TRBJ2-3; the D is unclear. V lost 6 bases and J lost 2, with 15 bases in between. The CDR3 totals 15 residues. Germline loops: CDR1 MNHEY, CDR2 SVGAGI.

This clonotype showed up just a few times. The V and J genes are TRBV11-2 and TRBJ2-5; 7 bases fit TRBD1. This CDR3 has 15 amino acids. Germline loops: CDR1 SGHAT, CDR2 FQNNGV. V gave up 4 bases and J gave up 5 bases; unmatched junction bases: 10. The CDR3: CASSSMTGNTETQYF. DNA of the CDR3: TGTGCCAGCAGCTCAATGACAGGGAACACGGAGACCCAGTACTTC.

The CDR3 is CAWSQDPSQPQHF. The DNA of the CDR3 is TGTGCCTGGAGCCAGGATCCCAGTCAGCCCCAGCATTTT. V gene TRBV30 combines with J gene TRBJ1-5; D call uncertain. The CDR3 length is 13 residues. V was cut by 3 bases and J by 6 bases, with 12 bases left in between. Germline lookup yields CDR1 GTSNPN and CDR2 SVGIG (reference sequence).

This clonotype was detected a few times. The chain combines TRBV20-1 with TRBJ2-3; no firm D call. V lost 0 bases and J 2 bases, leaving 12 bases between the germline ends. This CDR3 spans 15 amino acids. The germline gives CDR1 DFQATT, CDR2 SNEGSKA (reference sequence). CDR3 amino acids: CSAREERVYTDTQYF. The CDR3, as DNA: TGCAGTGCTAGAGAGGAAAGAGTTTACACAGATACGCAGTATTTT.

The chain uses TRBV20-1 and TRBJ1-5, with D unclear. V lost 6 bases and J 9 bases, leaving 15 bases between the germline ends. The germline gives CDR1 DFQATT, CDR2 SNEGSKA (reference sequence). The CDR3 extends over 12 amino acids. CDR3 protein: CSADSVRGPQHF. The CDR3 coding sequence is TGCAGTGCCGATTCAGTCCGGGGGCCCCAGCATTTT.

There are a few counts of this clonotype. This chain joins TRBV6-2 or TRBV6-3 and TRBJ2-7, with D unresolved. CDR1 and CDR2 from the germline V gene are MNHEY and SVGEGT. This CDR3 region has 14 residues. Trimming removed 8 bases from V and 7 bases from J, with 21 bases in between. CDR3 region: CASRLPETLGEQYF. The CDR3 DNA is TGTGCCAGCCGTCTACCCGAGACGCTTGGTGAGCAGTACTTC.

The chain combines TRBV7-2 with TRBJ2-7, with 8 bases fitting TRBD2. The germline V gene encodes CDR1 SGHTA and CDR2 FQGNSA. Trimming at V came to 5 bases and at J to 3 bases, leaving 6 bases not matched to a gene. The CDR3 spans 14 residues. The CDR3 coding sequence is TGTGCCAGCAGCGGACTAGCCCACGTCTACGAGCAGTACTTC. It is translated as CASSGLAHVYEQYF.

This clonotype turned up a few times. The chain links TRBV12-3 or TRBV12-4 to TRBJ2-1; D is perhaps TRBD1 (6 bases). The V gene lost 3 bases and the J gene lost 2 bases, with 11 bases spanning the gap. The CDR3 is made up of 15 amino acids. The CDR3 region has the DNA TGTGCCAGCAGTTTGAGGGGGTACGCCTACAATGAGCAGTTCTTC. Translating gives CASSLRGYAYNEQFF.

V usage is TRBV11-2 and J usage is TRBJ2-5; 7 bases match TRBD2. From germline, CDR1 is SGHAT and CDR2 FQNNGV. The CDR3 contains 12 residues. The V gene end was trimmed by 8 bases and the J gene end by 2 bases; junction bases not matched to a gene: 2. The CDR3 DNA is TGTGCCAGCGGGGGGGGGCAAGAGACCCAGTACTTC. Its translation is CASGGGQETQYF.

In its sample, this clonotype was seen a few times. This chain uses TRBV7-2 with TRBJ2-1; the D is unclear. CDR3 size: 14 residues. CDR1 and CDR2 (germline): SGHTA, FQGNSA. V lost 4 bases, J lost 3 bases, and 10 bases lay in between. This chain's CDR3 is CASSSPTGYNEQFF. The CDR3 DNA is TGTGCCAGCAGCTCACCGACTGGCTACAATGAGCAGTTCTTC.

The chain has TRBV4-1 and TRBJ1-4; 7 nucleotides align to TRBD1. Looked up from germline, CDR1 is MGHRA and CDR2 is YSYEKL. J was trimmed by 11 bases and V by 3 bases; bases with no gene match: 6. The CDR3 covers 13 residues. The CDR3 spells CASSQDDRAKLFF. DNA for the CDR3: TGCGCCAGCAGCCAGGATGACAGGGCCAAACTGTTTTTT.